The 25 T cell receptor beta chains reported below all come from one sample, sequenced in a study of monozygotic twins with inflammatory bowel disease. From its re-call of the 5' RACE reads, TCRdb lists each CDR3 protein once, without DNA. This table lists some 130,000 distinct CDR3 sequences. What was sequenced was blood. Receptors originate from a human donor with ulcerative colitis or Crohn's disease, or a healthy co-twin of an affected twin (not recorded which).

The CDR3 protein is CASSQAATHTGELFF. The chain combines TRBV14 with TRBJ2-2; TCRdb gives TRBD1 as the D gene, but with no DNA this cannot be confirmed. Germline lookup yields CDR1 SGHDN and CDR2 FVKESK. CDR3 length equals 15 residues.

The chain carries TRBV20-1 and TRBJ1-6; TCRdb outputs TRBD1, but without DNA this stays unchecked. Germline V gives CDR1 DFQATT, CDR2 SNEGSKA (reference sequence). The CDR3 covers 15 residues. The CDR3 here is CSARTQGATNSPLHF.

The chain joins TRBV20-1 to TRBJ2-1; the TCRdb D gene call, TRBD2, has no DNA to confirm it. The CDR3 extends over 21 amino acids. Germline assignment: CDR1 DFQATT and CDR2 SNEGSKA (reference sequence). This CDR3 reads CSAREGLAGVVNRSSYNEQFF.

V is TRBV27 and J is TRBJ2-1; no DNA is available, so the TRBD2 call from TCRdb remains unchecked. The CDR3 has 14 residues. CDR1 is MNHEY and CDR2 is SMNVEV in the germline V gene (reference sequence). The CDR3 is CASSQGLAVSEQFF.

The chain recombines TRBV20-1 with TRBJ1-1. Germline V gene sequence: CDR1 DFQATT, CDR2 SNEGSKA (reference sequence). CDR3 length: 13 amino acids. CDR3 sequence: CSAITDRNTEAFF.

The CDR3 spells CASSLEAGIYNEQFF. This chain uses TRBV7-2 with TRBJ2-1. The CDR3 covers 15 residues. CDR1 and CDR2 from the germline V gene are SGHTA and FQGNSA.

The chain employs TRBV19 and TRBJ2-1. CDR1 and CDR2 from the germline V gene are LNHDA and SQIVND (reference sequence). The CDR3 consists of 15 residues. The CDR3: CASRSHLSSYNEQFF. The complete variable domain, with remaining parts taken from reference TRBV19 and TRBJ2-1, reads DGGITQSPKYLFRKEGQNVTLSCEQNLNHDAMYWYRQDPGQGLRLIYYSQIVNDFQKGDIAEGYSVSREKKESFPLTVTSAQKNPTAFYLCASRSHLSSYNEQFFGPGTRLTVL.

The chain's CDR3 is CATSGGASYEQYF. The chain is built from TRBV15 and TRBJ2-7; the D call of TRBD1 rests on TCRdb alone, since no DNA is present to check it. CDR3 length: 13 amino acids. Germline V gives CDR1 LNHNV, CDR2 YYDKDF (reference sequence).

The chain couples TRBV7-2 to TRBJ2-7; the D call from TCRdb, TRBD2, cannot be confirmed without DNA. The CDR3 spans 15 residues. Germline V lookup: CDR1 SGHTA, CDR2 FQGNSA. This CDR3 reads CASSLTAGESYEQYF.

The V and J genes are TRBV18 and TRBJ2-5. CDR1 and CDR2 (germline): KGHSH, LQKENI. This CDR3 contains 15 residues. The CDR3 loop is CASSPDVVGGETQYF.

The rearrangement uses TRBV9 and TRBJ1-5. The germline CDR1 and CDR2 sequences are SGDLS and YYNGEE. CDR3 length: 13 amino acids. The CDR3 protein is CASSVEGGQPQHF.

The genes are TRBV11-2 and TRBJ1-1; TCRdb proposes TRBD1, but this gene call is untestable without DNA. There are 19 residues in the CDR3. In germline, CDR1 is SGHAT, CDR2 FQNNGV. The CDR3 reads CASSLRTRAGQTMNTEAFF.

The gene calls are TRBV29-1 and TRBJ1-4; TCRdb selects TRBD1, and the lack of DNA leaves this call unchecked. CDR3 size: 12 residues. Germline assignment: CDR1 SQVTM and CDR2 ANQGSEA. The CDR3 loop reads CSVADRGEKLFF.

CDR3 sequence: CSVSTGSGTDTQYF. The J gene is TRBJ2-3, the V gene TRBV29-1; TCRdb outputs TRBD1, but without DNA this stays unchecked. The CDR3 runs 14 residues. Germline lookup yields CDR1 SQVTM and CDR2 ANQGSEA.

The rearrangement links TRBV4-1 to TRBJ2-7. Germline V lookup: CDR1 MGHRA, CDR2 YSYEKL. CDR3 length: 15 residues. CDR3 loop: CASSQVLGTPYEQYF.

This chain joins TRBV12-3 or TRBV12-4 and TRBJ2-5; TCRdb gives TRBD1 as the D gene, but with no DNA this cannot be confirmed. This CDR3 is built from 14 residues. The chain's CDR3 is CASSLWGSQETQYF.

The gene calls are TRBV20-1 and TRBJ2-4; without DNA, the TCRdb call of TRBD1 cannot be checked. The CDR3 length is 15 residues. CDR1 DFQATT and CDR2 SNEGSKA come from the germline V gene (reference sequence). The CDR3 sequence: CSARTPGDQKNIQYF.

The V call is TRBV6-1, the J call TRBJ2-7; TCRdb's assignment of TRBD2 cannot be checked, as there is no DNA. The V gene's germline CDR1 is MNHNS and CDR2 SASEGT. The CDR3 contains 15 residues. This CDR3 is CASSRDSSSSYEQYF.

The CDR3 loop reads CASSSGQGGGNTEAFF. This sequence joins TRBV12-3 or TRBV12-4 and TRBJ1-1; TCRdb returns TRBD1, unconfirmable since there is no DNA. The CDR3 contains 16 residues.

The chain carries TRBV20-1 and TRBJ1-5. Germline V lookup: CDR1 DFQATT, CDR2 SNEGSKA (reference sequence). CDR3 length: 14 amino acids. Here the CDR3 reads CSAQTGTENQPQHF.

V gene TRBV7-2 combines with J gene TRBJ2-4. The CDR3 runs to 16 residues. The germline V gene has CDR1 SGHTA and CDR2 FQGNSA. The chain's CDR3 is CASSSSGSIAKNIQYF.

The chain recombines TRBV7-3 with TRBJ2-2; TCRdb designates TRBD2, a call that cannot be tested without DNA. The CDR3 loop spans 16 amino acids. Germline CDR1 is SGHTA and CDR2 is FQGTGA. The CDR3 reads CASSLTGGGNTGELFF. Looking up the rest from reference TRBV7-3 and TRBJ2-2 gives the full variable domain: GAGVSQTPSNKVTEKGKYVELRCDPISGHTALYWYRQSLGQGPEFLIYFQGTGAADDSGLPNDRFFAVRPEGSVSTLKIQRTERGDSAVYLCASSLTGGGNTGELFFGEGSRLTVL.

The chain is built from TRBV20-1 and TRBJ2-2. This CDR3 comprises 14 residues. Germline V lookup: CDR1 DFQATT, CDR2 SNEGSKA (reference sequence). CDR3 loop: CSARVLRISGELFF.

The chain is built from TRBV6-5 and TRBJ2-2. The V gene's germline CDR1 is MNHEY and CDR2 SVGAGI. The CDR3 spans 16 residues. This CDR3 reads CASSYRLAPNTGELFF.

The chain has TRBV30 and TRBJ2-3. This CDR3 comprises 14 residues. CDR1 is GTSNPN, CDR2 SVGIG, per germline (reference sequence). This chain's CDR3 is CAWSDGPSTDTQYF.